This passage covers 21 T cell receptor beta chains from one sample sequenced in a study of blood T cells in healthy people across ages. Next came a second PCR, run for about 7 to 12 cycles, which used a sample-barcoded 5' primer along with a J-beta primer mix. TCRdb processed the 5' RACE reads anew with MiXCR; each CDR3 protein has one entry. The table lists over 700,000 distinct CDR3 sequences, roughly 25% of them singletons. These same records also appear under a second study, on T cells of mothers and their children.

What was sequenced was blood. Receptors originate from a boy aged 10-17 years in good health.

This clonotype came up a few times. The junction departs from the called germline gene at one end, perhaps through a read error. The V and J genes are TRBV28 and TRBJ2-7, with D perhaps TRBD1 (6 bases). From germline, CDR1 is MDHEN and CDR2 SYDVKM. There are 16 residues in the CDR3. CDR3 residues: CACSLPFTGSSYEQYF. CDR3 bases: TGTGCCTGCAGTCTACCCTTCACAGGGAGCTCCTACGAGCAGTACTTC.

This clonotype came up a few times. The rearrangement joins TRBV20-1 to TRBJ2-1; D ambiguous. V shed 0 bases and J shed 9 bases, with 15 bases lying between them. Germline V CDR1 and CDR2: DFQATT, SNEGSKA (reference sequence). This CDR3 region has 14 residues. The CDR3 protein is CSARDHGVDIEQFF. The CDR3 bases are TGCAGTGCTAGAGATCACGGCGTAGATATTGAGCAGTTCTTC.

The chain recombines TRBV6-4 with TRBJ2-5; D not resolved. This CDR3 is built from 15 residues. V was pared by 8 bases and J by 2 bases, with 18 bases between. Germline CDR1 reads MRHNA; CDR2 reads SNTAGT. The CDR3 DNA follows: TGTGCCAGCCGATGCCAACGGCGGTATCAAGAGACCCAGTACTTC. It translates to CASRCQRRYQETQYF.

This clonotype was observed a few times. The gene calls are TRBV23-1 and TRBJ2-1; 16 positions agree with TRBD2. Being an ORF, TRBV23-1 has a function that is uncertain. The CDR3 totals 18 residues. V shed 2 bases and J 5 bases; nucleotides not matched to a gene: 6. CDR3 region: CASSQPGTSGGGHNEQFF. CDR3 DNA sequence: TGCGCCAGCAGTCAACCCGGGACTAGCGGGGGGGGTCACAATGAGCAGTTCTTC.

In its sample, this clonotype was seen a few times. The V call is TRBV2, the J call TRBJ2-5; D call uncertain. Germline values: CDR1 SNHLY, CDR2 FYNNEI. Trimming pared 7 bases from V and 2 bases from J, leaving 8 bases between. The CDR3 sequence is 12 residues long. This CDR3 is CASTSRQETQYF. As DNA, the CDR3 is TGTGCCAGCACTTCCAGGCAAGAGACCCAGTACTTC.

This clonotype was observed a handful of times. The genes are TRBV12-3 or TRBV12-4 and TRBJ1-2; D not certain. This CDR3 spans 10 amino acids. V was pared by 3 bases and J by 7 bases, with 3 bases between. CDR3: CASSFGGYTF. The CDR3 nucleotides read TGTGCCAGCAGTTTTGGTGGCTACACCTTC.

This clonotype was counted a few times. V gene TRBV4-1 combines with J gene TRBJ1-5, with D maybe TRBD1 (6 bases). The V gene's germline CDR1 is MGHRA and CDR2 YSYEKL. The CDR3 spans 15 residues. The ends were cut back, 3 bases at V and 1 base at J, with 10 bases in the middle. CDR3 loop: CASSQIQGSNQPQHF. The CDR3 DNA is TGCGCCAGCAGCCAGATACAGGGAAGCAATCAGCCCCAGCATTTT.

The chain employs TRBV7-9 and TRBJ2-7, with 8 bases identical to TRBD1. The CDR3 contains 17 residues. V gave up 5 bases and J gave up 0 bases; unmatched junction bases: 12. Germline loops: CDR1 SEHNR, CDR2 FQNEAQ (reference sequence). DNA of the CDR3: TGTGCCAGCAGCCCAAAATGGGACAGGCGGCACTCCTACGAGCAGTACTTC. Translating it yields CASSPKWDRRHSYEQYF.

This clonotype was found a few times. This chain joins TRBV2 and TRBJ2-5; 12 bases fit TRBD2. V was pared by 8 bases and J by 9 bases, with 13 bases of the junction left unmatched. Per germline, CDR1 SNHLY and CDR2 FYNNEI. There are 15 residues in the CDR3. The CDR3, as DNA: TGTGCCAGCTCGGCCCTGCTGGGACTAGCGGGTTCCCAGTACTTC. Protein sequence: CASSALLGLAGSQYF.

V usage is TRBV10-3 and J usage is TRBJ2-1; D is possibly TRBD1 or TRBD2 (5 bases each). This CDR3 has 14 amino acids. V lost 10 bases, J lost 2 bases, and 15 bases lay in between. Germline CDR1 ENHRY, CDR2 SYGVKD. CDR3 in DNA: TGTGCCAGCCGTGGTGGGGGAACCTACAATGAGCAGTTCTTC. Protein sequence: CASRGGGTYNEQFF.

The sample holds a few counts of this clonotype. The chain employs TRBV10-3 and TRBJ2-6, with a tentative D call TRBD1 (5 bases). V was cut by 3 bases and J by 4 bases, with 10 bases left in between. CDR3 length equals 15 residues. The germline CDR1 and CDR2 sequences are ENHRY and SYGVKD. The DNA for the CDR3 is TGTGCCATCAGTGACCAGGGCCTGGGGGCCAACGTCCTGACTTTC. It codes for CAISDQGLGANVLTF.

There are a few counts of this clonotype. The V and J genes are TRBV12-3 or TRBV12-4 and TRBJ1-2; D is ambiguous. The CDR3 is 16 amino acids. The V gene lost 4 bases and the J gene lost 8 bases, with 23 bases spanning the gap. The CDR3 nucleotides read TGTGCCAGCAGTTCTAAGACAAGAAGACCGAAAGTAGGCTACACCTTC. This gives the protein CASSSKTRRPKVGYTF.

A few counts support this clonotype. This chain uses TRBV10-3 with TRBJ2-5; D gene ambiguous. V lost 2 bases, J lost 2 bases, and 6 bases lay in between. The CDR3 sequence is 13 residues long. Germline values: CDR1 ENHRY, CDR2 SYGVKD. CDR3 in DNA: TGTGCCATCAGTGAGGGTAGACAAGAGACCCAGTACTTC. Residues: CAISEGRQETQYF.

The table lists this clonotype with a few counts. The chain links TRBV14 to TRBJ2-3, with 8 positions matching TRBD1. CDR1 and CDR2 from the germline V gene are SGHDN and FVKESK. V was pared by 2 bases and J by 1 base, with 5 bases of the junction left unmatched. The CDR3 covers 16 residues. The CDR3 DNA reads TGTGCCAGCAGCCAACGGACAGGGTTCGGCACAGATACGCAGTATTTT. It translates to CASSQRTGFGTDTQYF.

This clonotype came up a few times. CDR3 residues: CASSARTFREQYF. CDR3 coding DNA: TGTGCCAGCAGTGCCAGAACCTTTCGGGAGCAGTACTTC. The chain is built from TRBV2 and TRBJ2-7; no clear D. The CDR3 is 13 amino acids. The germline CDR1 and CDR2 sequences are SNHLY and FYNNEI. Trimming took off 4 bases at V and 7 bases at J, with 14 bases between the two ends.

The rearrangement uses TRBV20-1 and TRBJ2-5; D is uncertain. The DNA matches TRBJ2-7 better at its end, which makes the J call doubtful. From germline, CDR1 is DFQATT and CDR2 SNEGSKA (reference sequence). The CDR3 sequence is 13 residues long. The DNA for the CDR3 is TGCAGTGCTATAGGGCCCAACTCCTACGAGCAGTACTTC. This translates into CSAIGPNSYEQYF.

The chain joins TRBV28 to TRBJ2-5; tentative D call: TRBD2 (7 bases). Trimming took off 7 bases at V and 2 bases at J, with 17 bases between the two ends. Germline V gives CDR1 MDHEN, CDR2 SYDVKM. The CDR3 length is 15 residues. The CDR3 loop reads CASTGAGAFQETQYF. In nucleotides, the CDR3 is TGTGCCAGCACCGGGGCGGGGGCCTTTCAAGAGACCCAGTACTTC.

This clonotype was picked up a small number of times. The rearrangement links TRBV24-1 to TRBJ2-6, with 8 bases matching TRBD1. The V gene end was trimmed by 4 bases and the J gene end by 0 bases; junction bases not matched to a gene: 4. This CDR3 comprises 17 residues. Germline V lookup: CDR1 KGHDR, CDR2 SFDVKD. This CDR3 is CATSEIDRGSGANVLTF. DNA for the CDR3: TGTGCCACCAGTGAAATTGACAGGGGCTCTGGGGCCAACGTCCTGACTTTC.

The table lists this clonotype with a few counts. V usage is TRBV20-1 and J usage is TRBJ1-2; possible D gene TRBD1, 5 bases. The CDR3 sequence is 14 residues long. V was cut by 4 bases and J by 3 bases, with 15 bases left in between. Germline lookup yields CDR1 DFQATT and CDR2 SNEGSKA (reference sequence). The CDR3, as DNA: TGCAGTGCTACCTCAGGGTCGTGGGACTATGGCTACACCTTC. Protein: CSATSGSWDYGYTF.

This clonotype was found a few times. This chain uses TRBV7-2 with TRBJ1-5; no clear D gene. The CDR3 is 14 amino acids. Germline CDR1 is SGHTA and CDR2 is FQGNSA. V lost 1 base to trimming and J lost 0 bases, with 4 bases between them. CDR3 DNA sequence: TGTGCCAGCAGCTTAGAGCTTAGCAATCAGCCCCAGCATTTT. This translates into CASSLELSNQPQHF.

This sequence joins TRBV6-1 and TRBJ2-7; perhaps TRBD2 as D (6 bases). Germline values: CDR1 MNHNS, CDR2 SASEGT. This CDR3 is built from 15 residues. V gave up 1 base and J gave up 3 bases, with 13 bases separating them. CDR3 region: CASSEVRVSGYEQYF. CDR3 in DNA: TGTGCCAGCAGTGAAGTTAGGGTTAGCGGCTACGAGCAGTACTTC.